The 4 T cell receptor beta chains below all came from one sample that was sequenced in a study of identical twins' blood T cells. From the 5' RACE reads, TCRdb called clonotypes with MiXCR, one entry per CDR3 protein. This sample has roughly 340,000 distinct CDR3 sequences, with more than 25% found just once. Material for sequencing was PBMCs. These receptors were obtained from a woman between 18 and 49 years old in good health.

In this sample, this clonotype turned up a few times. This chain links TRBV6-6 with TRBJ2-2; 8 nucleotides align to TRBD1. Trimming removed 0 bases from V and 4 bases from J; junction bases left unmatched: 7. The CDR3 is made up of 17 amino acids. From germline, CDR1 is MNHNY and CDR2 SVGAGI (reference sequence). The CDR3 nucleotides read TGTGCCAGCAGTTACTCGGGACAGGCGTTTCCCACCGGGGAGCTGTTTTTT. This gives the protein CASSYSGQAFPTGELFF.

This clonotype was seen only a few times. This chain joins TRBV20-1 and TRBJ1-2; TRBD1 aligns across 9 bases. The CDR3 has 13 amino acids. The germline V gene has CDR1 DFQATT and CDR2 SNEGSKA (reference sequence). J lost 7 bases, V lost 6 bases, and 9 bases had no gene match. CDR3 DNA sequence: TGCAGTGCACCGGGACAGGGAATAACTGGCTACACCTTC. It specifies CSAPGQGITGYTF.

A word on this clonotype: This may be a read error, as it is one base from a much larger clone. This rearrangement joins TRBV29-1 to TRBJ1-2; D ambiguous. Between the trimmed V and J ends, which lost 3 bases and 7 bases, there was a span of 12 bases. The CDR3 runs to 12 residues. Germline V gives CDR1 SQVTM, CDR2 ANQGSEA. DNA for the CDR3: TGCAGCGTTGATCGCAAGGGAGGTGGCTACACCTTC. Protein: CSVDRKGGGYTF. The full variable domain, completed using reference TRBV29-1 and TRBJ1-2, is SAVISQKPSRDICQRGTSLTIQCQVDSQVTMMFWYRQQPGQSLTLIATANQGSEATYESGFVIDKFPISRPNLTFSTLTVSNMSPEDSSIYLCSVDRKGGGYTFGSGTRLTVV.

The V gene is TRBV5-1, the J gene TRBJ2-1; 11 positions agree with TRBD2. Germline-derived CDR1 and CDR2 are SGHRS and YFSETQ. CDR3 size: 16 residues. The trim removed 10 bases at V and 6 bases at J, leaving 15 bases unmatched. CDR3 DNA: TGCGCCGGCTCCCCGCCCAGACTAGCGGGGATCAATGAGCAGTTCTTC. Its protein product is CAGSPPRLAGINEQFF. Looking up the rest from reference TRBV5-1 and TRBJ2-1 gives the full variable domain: KAGVTQTPRYLIKTRGQQVTLSCSPISGHRSVSWYQQTPGQGLQFLFEYFSETQRNKGNFPGRFSGRQFSNSRSEMNVSTLELGDSALYLCAGSPPRLAGINEQFFGPGTRLTVL.